This T cell receptor beta chain was recovered during a study of breast tumors, draining lymph nodes, adjacent tissues. Trimming removed 0 bases from V and 2 bases from J, with 3 bases in between. Germline CDR1 is KGHDR and CDR2 is SFDVKD. The CDR3 loop spans 13 amino acids. Breast cancer patients provided tissue from their axillary draining lymph nodes. This clonotype was seen at least ten times. TCRdb independently ran MiXCR on the multiplex PCR reads; one entry per CDR3 protein. The table includes about 230,000 distinct CDR3 sequences, about 30% detected once. The rearrangement uses TRBV24-1 and TRBJ1-2; D remains ambiguous. This clonotype was sampled from a female donor with breast cancer. Some clones in this sample may be carry-over from other donors' samples. Sequencing was done on a sample of axillary lymph node tissue. The CDR3: CATSDLQNYGYTF. In DNA, the CDR3 is TGTGCCACCAGTGATTTGCAAAACTATGGCTACACCTTC.